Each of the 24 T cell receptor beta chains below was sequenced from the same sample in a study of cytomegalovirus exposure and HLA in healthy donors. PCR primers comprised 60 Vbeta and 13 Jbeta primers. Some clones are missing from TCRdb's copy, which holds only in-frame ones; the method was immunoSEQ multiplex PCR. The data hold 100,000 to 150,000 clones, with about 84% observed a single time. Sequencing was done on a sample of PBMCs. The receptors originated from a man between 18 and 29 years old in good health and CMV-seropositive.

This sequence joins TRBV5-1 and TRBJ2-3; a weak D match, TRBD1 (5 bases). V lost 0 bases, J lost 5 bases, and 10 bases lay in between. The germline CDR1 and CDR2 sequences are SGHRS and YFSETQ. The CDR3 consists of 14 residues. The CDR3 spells CASSLGPGIDTQYF. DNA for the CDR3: TGCGCCAGCAGCTTGGGGCCAGGGATAGATACGCAGTATTTT. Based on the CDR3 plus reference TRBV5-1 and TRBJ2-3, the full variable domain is KAGVTQTPRYLIKTRGQQVTLSCSPISGHRSVSWYQQTPGQGLQFLFEYFSETQRNKGNFPGRFSGRQFSNSRSEMNVSTLELGDSALYLCASSLGPGIDTQYFGPGTRLTVL.

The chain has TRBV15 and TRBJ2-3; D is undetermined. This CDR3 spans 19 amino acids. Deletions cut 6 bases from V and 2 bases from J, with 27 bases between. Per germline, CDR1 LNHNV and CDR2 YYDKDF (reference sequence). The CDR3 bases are TGTGCCACCAGTCTCTCTCGCGGTCCACTGCTGGCGCTCACAGATACGCAGTATTTT. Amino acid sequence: CATSLSRGPLLALTDTQYF.

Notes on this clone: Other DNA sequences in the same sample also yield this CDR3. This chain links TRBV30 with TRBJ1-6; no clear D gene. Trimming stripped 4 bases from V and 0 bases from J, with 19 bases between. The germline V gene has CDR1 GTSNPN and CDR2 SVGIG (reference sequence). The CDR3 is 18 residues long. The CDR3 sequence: CAWMNRDHLSSYNSPLHF. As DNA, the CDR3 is TGTGCCTGGATGAACCGGGATCACCTTAGCTCCTATAATTCACCCCTCCACTTT.

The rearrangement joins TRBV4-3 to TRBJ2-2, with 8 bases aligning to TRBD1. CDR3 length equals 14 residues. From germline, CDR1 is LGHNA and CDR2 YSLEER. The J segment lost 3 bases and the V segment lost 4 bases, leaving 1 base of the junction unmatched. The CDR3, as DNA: TGCGCCAGCAGCCCACAGGGGGACACCGGGGAGCTGTTTTTT. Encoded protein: CASSPQGDTGELFF.

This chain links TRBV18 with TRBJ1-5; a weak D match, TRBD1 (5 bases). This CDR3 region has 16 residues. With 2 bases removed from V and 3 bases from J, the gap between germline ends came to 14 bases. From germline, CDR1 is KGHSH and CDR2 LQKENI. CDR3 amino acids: CASSPGEGVDNQPQHF. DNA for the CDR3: TGTGCCAGCTCACCAGGCGAAGGGGTAGACAATCAGCCCCAGCATTTT.

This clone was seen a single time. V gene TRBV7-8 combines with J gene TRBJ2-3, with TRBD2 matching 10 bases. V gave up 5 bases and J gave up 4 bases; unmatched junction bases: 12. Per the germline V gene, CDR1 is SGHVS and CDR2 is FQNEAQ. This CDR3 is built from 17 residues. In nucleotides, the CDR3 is TGTGCCAGCAGCCCATACCAGGCTAGCGGGAGATCAGATACGCAGTATTTT. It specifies CASSPYQASGRSDTQYF.

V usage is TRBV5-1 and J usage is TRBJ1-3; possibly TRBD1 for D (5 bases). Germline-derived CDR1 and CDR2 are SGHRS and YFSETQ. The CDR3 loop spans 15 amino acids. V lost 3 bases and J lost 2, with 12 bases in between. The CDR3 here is CASSSGTFTGNTIYF. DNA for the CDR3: TGCGCCAGCAGCTCCGGGACTTTCACTGGAAACACCATATATTTT.

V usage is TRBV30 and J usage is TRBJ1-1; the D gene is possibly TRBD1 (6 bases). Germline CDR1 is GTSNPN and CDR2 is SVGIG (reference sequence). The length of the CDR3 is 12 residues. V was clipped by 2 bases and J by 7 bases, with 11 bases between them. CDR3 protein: CAWSPDSLEAFF. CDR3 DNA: TGTGCCTGGAGTCCGGACAGTCTTGAAGCTTTCTTT.

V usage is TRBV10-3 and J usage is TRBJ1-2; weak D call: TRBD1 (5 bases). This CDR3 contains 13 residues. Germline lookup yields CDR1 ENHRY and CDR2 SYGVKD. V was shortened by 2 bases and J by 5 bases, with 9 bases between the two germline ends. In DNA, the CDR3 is TGTGCCATCAGTGAGCCAGGGCAATATGGCTACACCTTC. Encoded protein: CAISEPGQYGYTF.

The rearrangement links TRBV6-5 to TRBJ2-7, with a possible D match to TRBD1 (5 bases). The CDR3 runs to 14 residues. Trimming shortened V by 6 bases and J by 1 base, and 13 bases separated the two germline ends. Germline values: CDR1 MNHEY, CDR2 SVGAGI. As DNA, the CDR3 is TGTGCCAGCAGGCCTTTGACAGCTTCCTACGAGCAGTACTTC. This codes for CASRPLTASYEQYF.

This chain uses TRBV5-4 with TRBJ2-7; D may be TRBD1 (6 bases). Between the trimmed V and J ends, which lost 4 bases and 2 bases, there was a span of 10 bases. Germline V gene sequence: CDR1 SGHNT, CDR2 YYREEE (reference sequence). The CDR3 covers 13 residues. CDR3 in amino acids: CASSLDRAYEQYF. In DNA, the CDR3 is TGTGCCAGCAGCCTGGACAGAGCCTACGAGCAGTACTTC.

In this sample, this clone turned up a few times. The CDR3 nucleotides are TGTGCCAGTTCCAGACAGGGCTCCTACGAGCAGTACTTC. This translates into CASSRQGSYEQYF. The chain carries TRBV27 and TRBJ2-7, with 7 bases fitting TRBD1. From germline, CDR1 is MNHEY and CDR2 SMNVEV (reference sequence). With 9 bases clipped from V and 0 bases from J, the junction kept 5 bases outside the gene matches. The CDR3 loop spans 13 amino acids.

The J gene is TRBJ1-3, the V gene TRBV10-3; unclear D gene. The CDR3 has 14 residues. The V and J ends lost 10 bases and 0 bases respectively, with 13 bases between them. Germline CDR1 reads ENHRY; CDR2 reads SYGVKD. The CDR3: CATLRSGSGNTIYF. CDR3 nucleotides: TGTGCCACTCTTCGGTCGGGCTCTGGAAACACCATATATTTT.

The CDR3 bases are TGTGCCAGCAGCTTACCGGGACAGGGATCGGATGGCTACACCTTC. Encoded protein: CASSLPGQGSDGYTF. V gene TRBV5-4 combines with J gene TRBJ1-2; 9 bases fit TRBD1. V lost 2 bases to trimming and J lost 6 bases; unmatched junction nucleotides: 8. The germline V gene encodes CDR1 SGHNT and CDR2 YYREEE (reference sequence). The CDR3 sequence is 15 residues long.

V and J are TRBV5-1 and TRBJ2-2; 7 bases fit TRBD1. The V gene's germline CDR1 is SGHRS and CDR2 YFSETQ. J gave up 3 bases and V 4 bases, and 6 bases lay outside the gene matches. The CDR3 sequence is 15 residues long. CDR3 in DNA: TGCGCCAGCAGCCCCAGGGGGACGGACACCGGGGAGCTGTTTTTT. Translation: CASSPRGTDTGELFF.

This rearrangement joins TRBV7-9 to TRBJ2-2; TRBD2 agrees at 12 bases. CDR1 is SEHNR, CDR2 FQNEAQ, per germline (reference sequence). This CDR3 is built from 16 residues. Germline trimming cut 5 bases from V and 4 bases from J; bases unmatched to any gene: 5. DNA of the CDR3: TGTGCCAGCAGCCAAGGACTAGCGGGATCCACCGGGGAGCTGTTTTTT. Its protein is CASSQGLAGSTGELFF. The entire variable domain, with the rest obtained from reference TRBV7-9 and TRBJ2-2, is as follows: DTGVSQNPRHKITKRGQNVTFRCDPISEHNRLYWYRQTLGQGPEFLTYFQNEAQLEKSRLLSDRFSAERPKGSFSTLEIQRTEQGDSAMYLCASSQGLAGSTGELFFGEGSRLTVL.

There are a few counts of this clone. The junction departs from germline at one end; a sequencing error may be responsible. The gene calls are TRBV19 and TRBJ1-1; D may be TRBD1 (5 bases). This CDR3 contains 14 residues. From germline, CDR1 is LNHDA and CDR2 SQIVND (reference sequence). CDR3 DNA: TGTGCCAGTAGTATTAATCGGGGGAACGCTGAAGCTTTCTTT. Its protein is CASSINRGNAEAFF.

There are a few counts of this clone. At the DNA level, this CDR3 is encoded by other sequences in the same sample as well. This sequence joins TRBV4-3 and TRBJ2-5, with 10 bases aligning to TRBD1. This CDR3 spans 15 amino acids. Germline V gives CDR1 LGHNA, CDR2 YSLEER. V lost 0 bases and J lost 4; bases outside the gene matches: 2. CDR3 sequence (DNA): TGCGCCAGCAGCCAAGATAGGGACAGGGGAGAGACCCAGTACTTC. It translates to CASSQDRDRGETQYF.

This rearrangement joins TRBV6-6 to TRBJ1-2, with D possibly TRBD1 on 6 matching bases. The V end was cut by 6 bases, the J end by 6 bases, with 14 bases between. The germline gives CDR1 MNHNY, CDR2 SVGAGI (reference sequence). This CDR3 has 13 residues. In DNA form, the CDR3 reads TGTGCCAGCAGCGACCAGGGGCGCCATGGCTACACCTTC. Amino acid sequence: CASSDQGRHGYTF.

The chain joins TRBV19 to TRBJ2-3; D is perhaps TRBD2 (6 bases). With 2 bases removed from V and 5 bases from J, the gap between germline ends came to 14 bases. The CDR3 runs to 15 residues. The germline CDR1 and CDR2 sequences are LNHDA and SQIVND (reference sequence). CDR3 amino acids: CASSISRGWGDTQYF. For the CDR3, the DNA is TGTGCCAGTAGTATATCGCGGGGATGGGGAGATACGCAGTATTTT.

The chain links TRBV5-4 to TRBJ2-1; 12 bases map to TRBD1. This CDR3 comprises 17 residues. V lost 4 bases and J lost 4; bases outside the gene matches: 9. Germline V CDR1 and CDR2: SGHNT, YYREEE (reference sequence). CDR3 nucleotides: TGTGCCAGCAGCCCGAGGCCGGGACAGGGGGCTTACAATGAGCAGTTCTTC. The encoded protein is CASSPRPGQGAYNEQFF.

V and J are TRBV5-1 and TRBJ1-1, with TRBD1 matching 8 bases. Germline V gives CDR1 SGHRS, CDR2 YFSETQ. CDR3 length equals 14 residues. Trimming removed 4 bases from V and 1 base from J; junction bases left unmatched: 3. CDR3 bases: TGCGCCAGCAGCGTGACAGGGGCGAACACTGAAGCTTTCTTT. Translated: CASSVTGANTEAFF.

CDR3: CASSLVGRVDNYEQYF. CDR3 coding DNA: TGTGCCAGCAGCTTAGTCGGGCGGGTAGATAACTACGAGCAGTACTTC. The chain recombines TRBV7-9 with TRBJ2-7; D is possibly TRBD2 (5 bases). Trimming took 1 base from V and 3 from J, leaving 16 bases between them. CDR3 length: 16 residues. The V gene's germline CDR1 is SEHNR and CDR2 FQNEAQ (reference sequence).

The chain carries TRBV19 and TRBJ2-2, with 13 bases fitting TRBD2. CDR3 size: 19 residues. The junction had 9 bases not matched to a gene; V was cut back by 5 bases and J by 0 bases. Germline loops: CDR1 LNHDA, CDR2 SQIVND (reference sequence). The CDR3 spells CASSRGTSGDFANTGELFF. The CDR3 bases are TGTGCCAGTAGTCGCGGGACTAGCGGGGATTTCGCGAACACCGGGGAGCTGTTTTTT.